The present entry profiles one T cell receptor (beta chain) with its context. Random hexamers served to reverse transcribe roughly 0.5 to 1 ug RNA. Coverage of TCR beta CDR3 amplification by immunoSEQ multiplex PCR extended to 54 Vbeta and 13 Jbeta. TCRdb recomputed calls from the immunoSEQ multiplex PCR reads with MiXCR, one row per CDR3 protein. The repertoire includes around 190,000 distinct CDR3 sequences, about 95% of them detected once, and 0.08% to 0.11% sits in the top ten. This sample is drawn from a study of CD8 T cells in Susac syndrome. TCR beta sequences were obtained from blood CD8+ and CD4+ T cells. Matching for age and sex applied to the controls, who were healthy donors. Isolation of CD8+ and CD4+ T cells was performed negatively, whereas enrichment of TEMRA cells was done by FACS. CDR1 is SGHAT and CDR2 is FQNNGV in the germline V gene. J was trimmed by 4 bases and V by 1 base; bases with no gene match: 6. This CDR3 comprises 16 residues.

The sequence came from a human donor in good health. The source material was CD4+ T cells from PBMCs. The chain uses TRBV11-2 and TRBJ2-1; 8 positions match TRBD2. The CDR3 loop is CASSLAGGYPYNEQFF. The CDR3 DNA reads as TGTGCCAGCAGCTTAGCGGGAGGGTATCCTTACAATGAGCAGTTCTTC.